This TCR beta chain was found in a study of chemoradiotherapy in HPV16-positive cancers. Regarding the study as a whole: Better recurrence-free survival went with HPV-responsive T-cell expansion in HPV16-positive patients.

CDR1 is SGHRS and CDR2 is YFSETQ in the germline V gene. This CDR3 is 14 amino acids long. The V and J ends lost 4 bases and 6 bases, in that order; junction bases with no gene match: 6. Comment on this clone: Its antigen is unidentified.

Repeated repertoire sampling spanned the course of chemoradiotherapy. Profiled with immunoSEQ multiplex PCR; TCRdb holds only in-frame clones, not every one. The sample includes approximately 9,500 clones, roughly 70% seen only once; the top ten take roughly a tenth. The sequence came from a human donor with HPV-associated anogenital cancer. The sample here was tumor tissue, taken from a patient who underwent chemoradiotherapy. The chain is built from TRBV5-1 and TRBJ2-4; 8 bases align to TRBD1. In DNA form, the CDR3 reads TGCGCCAGCAGCGTCGACGGACAGGGAAACATTCAGTACTTC. This sequence encodes CASSVDGQGNIQYF.